This TCR beta chain was captured by sequencing in a study of blood T cell repertoires in COVID-19. Per the study methods: From reference gene primer amplification, estimates of nucleated cell counts were derived. The table came from immunoSEQ multiplex PCR; TCRdb's copy has only in-frame clones and leaves some out. V and J calls and clone size are as listed in that table; D and trimming were resolved from the DNA. The table shows 110,000 to 150,000 clones, with approximately 87% occurring only once. Germline V gives CDR1 SGHTA, CDR2 FQGNSA. The CDR3 is made up of 13 amino acids. V was clipped by 5 bases and J by 4 bases, with 11 bases between them.

The receptor's source is a man in his 60s who had recovered from COVID-19. V and J are TRBV7-2 and TRBJ1-1; no definite D call. The sample taken for sequencing was PBMCs or T cells enriched from blood (not recorded which). The CDR3 sequence: CASSPTRGTEAFF. The CDR3 DNA reads TGTGCCAGCAGCCCGACACGGGGCACTGAAGCTTTCTTT.